One and the same sample provided the 29 T cell receptor beta chains below, sequenced in a study of T cells in Graves' hyperthyroidism and ophthalmopathy. The CDR3 regions of TCR beta were amplified from RNA transcripts. HTBI primers were used for first-round RT-PCR of the TCR CDR3. MiXCR, run by TCRdb on the multiplex PCR reads, gives a single entry per CDR3 protein. The data show hundreds of thousands of distinct CDR3 sequences, less than 45% seen once. Material: peripheral blood or thyroid tissue (not recorded which). The receptors stem from an adult man with Graves' disease, either hyperthyroidism or ophthalmopathy (not recorded which).

Notes on this clonotype: Possible read error: a much larger clone is one base away. This chain uses TRBV24-1 with TRBJ1-2; a weak D match, TRBD1 (6 bases). The germline V gene has CDR1 KGHDR and CDR2 SFDVKD. This CDR3 has 16 amino acids. Trimming took 5 bases from V and 2 from J, leaving 17 bases between them. CDR3 sequence (DNA): TGTGCCACCAGTGGGGGCAGGGGTGATCAAAACTATGGCTACACCTTC. Its translation is CATSGGRGDQNYGYTF.

This clonotype was seen many times. The V gene is TRBV2, the J gene TRBJ1-2; D is unresolved. The CDR3 consists of 13 residues. Trimming removed 4 bases from V and 3 bases from J, with 9 bases in between. The germline V gene has CDR1 SNHLY and CDR2 FYNNEI. The CDR3 loop is CASSGDRYYGYTF. In DNA form, the CDR3 reads TGTGCCAGCAGTGGTGATAGGTACTATGGCTACACCTTC.

This chain joins TRBV19 and TRBJ1-5; the match to TRBD1 covers 11 bases. The CDR3 totals 13 residues. Germline CDR1 is LNHDA and CDR2 is SQIVND (reference sequence). The J segment lost 7 bases and the V segment lost 8 bases, leaving 4 bases of the junction unmatched. CDR3 in amino acids: CASVGQGVQPQHF. DNA of the CDR3: TGTGCCAGTGTGGGACAGGGGGTCCAGCCCCAGCATTTT.

V is TRBV19 and J is TRBJ1-1; D might be TRBD1 (6 bases). Germline CDR1 reads LNHDA; CDR2 reads SQIVND (reference sequence). Trimming left V 7 bases short and J 0 bases short, with 12 bases between. The CDR3 runs to 14 residues. CDR3 nucleotides: TGTGCCAGTACTAAGGGACACATGAACACTGAAGCTTTCTTT. As protein: CASTKGHMNTEAFF.

On this clonotype itself: A junction end diverges from the germline sequence, so it may reflect a read error. The chain employs TRBV2 and TRBJ2-7, with 8 nucleotides matching TRBD2. CDR1 is SNHLY and CDR2 is FYNNEI in the germline V gene. The CDR3 runs to 14 residues. CDR3 region: CASSEGGLVVEQYF. For the CDR3, the DNA is TGTGCCAGCAGCGAAGGGGGACTAGTCGTCGAGCAGTACTTC.

The rearrangement joins TRBV5-1 to TRBJ2-7; D remains unclear. Germline CDR1 and CDR2: SGHRS and YFSETQ. This CDR3 contains 16 residues. Trimming removed 2 bases from V and 5 bases from J, with 20 bases in between. As DNA, the CDR3 is TGCGCCAGCAGCTTACTGTTGGGGAATCGCGTAAACGAGCAGTACTTC. Translated, it gives CASSLLLGNRVNEQYF.

About this clonotype: This may be a read error, as it is one base from a much larger clone. This chain joins TRBV2 and TRBJ1-1; D unclear. The ends were cut back, 6 bases at V and 7 bases at J, with 12 bases in the middle. The germline gives CDR1 SNHLY, CDR2 FYNNEI. The CDR3 is 12 residues long. Written as DNA, the CDR3 is TGTGCCAGCAGCGGCCTACGGATTGAAGCTTTCTTT. Protein product: CASSGLRIEAFF.

The J gene is TRBJ1-1, the V gene TRBV24-1; D remains ambiguous. Germline CDR1 KGHDR, CDR2 SFDVKD. V was pared by 4 bases and J by 1 base, with 18 bases between. This CDR3 region has 17 residues. The CDR3 sequence: CATSDSRVGHGNTEAFF. CDR3 bases: TGTGCCACCAGTGACTCGAGGGTGGGTCATGGGAACACTGAAGCTTTCTTT.

The chain couples TRBV25-1 to TRBJ1-2; D remains unclear. The germline V gene has CDR1 MGHDK and CDR2 SYGVNS. V was clipped by 0 bases and J by 3 bases, with 5 bases between them. The CDR3 spans 13 residues. The CDR3 region is CASSEYEDYGYTF. As DNA, the CDR3 is TGTGCCAGCAGTGAATATGAGGACTATGGCTACACCTTC.

This clonotype was detected only a few times. The genes are TRBV12-3 or TRBV12-4 and TRBJ1-1, with unresolved D. This CDR3 comprises 12 residues. V was trimmed by 4 bases and J by 8 bases, leaving 11 bases between them. CDR3 amino acids: CASSYVEGEAFF. As DNA, the CDR3 is TGTGCCAGCAGTTACGTGGAGGGAGAAGCTTTCTTT.

The CDR3 bases are TGTGCCAGCAGTTATTCCCTATCGACCGGGGAGCTGTTTTTT. It yields the protein CASSYSLSTGELFF. This rearrangement joins TRBV7-9 to TRBJ2-2; D uncertain. Germline lookup yields CDR1 SEHNR and CDR2 FQNEAQ (reference sequence). The CDR3 contains 14 residues. The V end lost 6 bases, the J end lost 5 bases, and 13 bases lay between the germline ends.

This clonotype was seen a handful of times. DNA of the CDR3: TGTGCCAGCAGCCCCGGGACAGGGACCCACGAGCAGTACTTC. Translated, it gives CASSPGTGTHEQYF. The chain carries TRBV5-6 and TRBJ2-7, with 9 bases fitting TRBD1. Germline assignment: CDR1 SGHDT and CDR2 YYEEEE. V lost 4 bases and J lost 5; bases outside the gene matches: 7. The CDR3 is 14 residues long.

V gene TRBV2 combines with J gene TRBJ2-5; 13 positions agree with TRBD2. The V gene end was trimmed by 6 bases and the J gene end by 5 bases; junction bases not matched to a gene: 9. The germline V gene encodes CDR1 SNHLY and CDR2 FYNNEI. The CDR3 has 16 residues. The CDR3 loop reads CASSPQLAGGPETQYF. The CDR3 DNA follows: TGTGCCAGCAGCCCCCAACTAGCGGGGGGGCCGGAGACCCAGTACTTC.

Details on this clonotype: With a much larger clone just one base away, this may be a read error. This chain uses TRBV19 with TRBJ2-7; perhaps TRBD1 as D (5 bases). CDR1 and CDR2 (germline): LNHDA, SQIVND (reference sequence). The CDR3 loop spans 13 amino acids. CDR3 in DNA: TGTGCCAGTAGTCAGGGCTCTACCTACGAGCAGTGCTTC. This encodes CASSQGSTYEQCF.

This clonotype was counted a few times. This rearrangement joins TRBV2 to TRBJ2-7; a possible D gene is TRBD2 (5 bases). The CDR3 has 13 residues. Germline CDR1 reads SNHLY; CDR2 reads FYNNEI. Trimming cost V 6 bases and J 2 bases, with 11 bases left between them. The CDR3 protein is CASSELVAYEQYF. CDR3 nucleotides: TGTGCCAGCAGCGAACTAGTAGCCTACGAGCAGTACTTC.

The V call is TRBV27, the J call TRBJ1-5; D is unclear. The length of the CDR3 is 16 residues. Trimming removed 1 base at V and 0 bases at J, with 10 bases between. Germline V lookup: CDR1 MNHEY, CDR2 SMNVEV (reference sequence). The CDR3 here is CASSLYGGPSNQPQHF. The CDR3 DNA sequence: TGTGCCAGCAGTTTATATGGCGGACCTAGCAATCAGCCCCAGCATTTT.

This clonotype was recorded only once. V is TRBV9 and J is TRBJ1-2, with 8 bases identical to TRBD1. CDR1 SGDLS and CDR2 YYNGEE come from the germline V gene. The length of the CDR3 is 15 residues. The V segment lost 2 bases and the J segment 4 bases; nucleotides outside the gene matches: 7. The CDR3: CASSVTGQGTYGYTF. In DNA, the CDR3 is TGTGCCAGCAGCGTTACAGGACAGGGAACCTATGGCTACACCTTC. The full variable domain, completed using reference TRBV9 and TRBJ1-2, is DSGVTQTPKHLITATGQRVTLRCSPRSGDLSVYWYQQSLDQGLQFLIQYYNGEERAKGNILERFSAQQFPDLHSELNLSSLELGDSALYFCASSVTGQGTYGYTFGSGTRLTVV.

This chain uses TRBV12-3 or TRBV12-4 with TRBJ1-1; D is unresolved. The CDR3 is 13 amino acids. V was shortened by 3 bases and J by 8 bases, with 13 bases between the two germline ends. The CDR3 DNA is TGTGCCAGCAGTTTTGGGCCCTTCCCCGAAGCTTTCTTT. Its translation is CASSFGPFPEAFF.

This clonotype occurred a few times. The chain couples TRBV10-3 to TRBJ1-1; D not resolved. Looked up from germline, CDR1 is ENHRY and CDR2 is SYGVKD. Between the trimmed V and J ends, which lost 10 bases and 1 base, there was a span of 7 bases. This CDR3 is 11 amino acids long. CDR3 amino acids: CATWGNTEAFF. In DNA form, the CDR3 reads TGTGCCACCTGGGGGAACACTGAAGCTTTCTTT.

This clonotype has just a few counts. The rearrangement links TRBV11-2 to TRBJ1-2; D unresolved. From germline, CDR1 is SGHAT and CDR2 FQNNGV. The CDR3 has 14 residues. V lost 1 base, J lost 4 bases, and 10 bases lay in between. The CDR3 coding sequence is TGTGCCAGCAGCTTAGTAGTTGTTAGCTATGGCTACACCTTC. Residues: CASSLVVVSYGYTF.

The chain carries TRBV12-3 or TRBV12-4 and TRBJ1-4; 9 nucleotides line up with TRBD1. V shed 6 bases, J shed 6 bases, and the junction held 5 bases outside the gene matches. This CDR3 is built from 14 residues. The CDR3 reads CASSRTGGDEKLFF. Here the CDR3 DNA reads TGTGCCAGCAGCCGCACAGGGGGCGATGAAAAACTGTTTTTT.

The genes are TRBV2 and TRBJ1-6; the match to TRBD1 covers 7 bases. The CDR3 totals 18 residues. V was clipped by 7 bases and J by 6 bases; unmatched bases: 18. Germline assignment: CDR1 SNHLY and CDR2 FYNNEI. In DNA form, the CDR3 reads TGTGCCAGCACCCAGACCCTTCGGACAGGAGGAATTAATTCACCCCTCCACTTT. It encodes CASTQTLRTGGINSPLHF.

This clonotype was counted at least ten times. The chain recombines TRBV9 with TRBJ1-4; D possibly corresponds to TRBD1 (5 bases). This CDR3 is 15 amino acids long. CDR1 and CDR2 from the germline V gene are SGDLS and YYNGEE. V lost 4 bases and J 7 bases, leaving 17 bases between the germline ends. The CDR3 nucleotides read TGTGCCAGCAGCCCTAGGCGGGGGAGGAGTGAAAAACTGTTTTTT. As protein: CASSPRRGRSEKLFF.

In DNA, the CDR3 is TGTGCCACCGAGGGGCGCGGGGAGCTGTTTTTT. Its translation: CATEGRGELFF. The genes are TRBV15 and TRBJ2-2; D may correspond to TRBD1 or TRBD2 (5 bases each). CDR1 is LNHNV and CDR2 is YYDKDF in the germline V gene (reference sequence). V was trimmed by 8 bases and J by 7 bases, leaving 8 bases between them. The CDR3 is made up of 11 amino acids.

The chain recombines TRBV7-9 with TRBJ1-6; 7 bases align to TRBD1. Germline V gene sequence: CDR1 SEHNR, CDR2 FQNEAQ (reference sequence). With 4 bases clipped from V and 7 bases from J, the junction kept 7 bases outside the gene matches. The CDR3 runs 15 residues. The CDR3 bases are TGTGCCAGCAGCTCAACAGGGGAACGCAATTCACCCCTCCACTTT. This gives the protein CASSSTGERNSPLHF.

The chain combines TRBV7-9 with TRBJ1-2; D unresolved. Trimming left V 5 bases short and J 4 bases short, with 14 bases between. The V gene's germline CDR1 is SEHNR and CDR2 FQNEAQ (reference sequence). This CDR3 has 14 residues. CDR3 bases: TGTGCCAGCAGCCGGAACGGATACTCCTATGGCTACACCTTC. This translates into CASSRNGYSYGYTF.

The chain couples TRBV14 to TRBJ1-2; maybe TRBD1 (6 bases). Germline CDR1 reads SGHDN; CDR2 reads FVKESK. The germline V and J ends were trimmed by 10 bases and 8 bases, with 23 bases remaining between them. This CDR3 spans 14 amino acids. CDR3 DNA sequence: TGTGCCACCAGTGATTCGCGAGGGGGAGACGGCTACACCTTC. It is translated as CATSDSRGGDGYTF.

This clonotype was counted many times. The gene calls are TRBV25-1 and TRBJ2-7, with unresolved D. The V and J ends lost 1 base and 0 bases respectively, with 13 bases between them. CDR3 size: 16 residues. CDR1 and CDR2 from the germline V gene are MGHDK and SYGVNS. CDR3 DNA: TGTGCCAGCAGTGAATCCGTGACGCGTTCCTCCTACGAGCAGTACTTC. It yields the protein CASSESVTRSSYEQYF.

This clonotype showed up just a few times. The V call is TRBV24-1, the J call TRBJ2-5; 8 nucleotides agree with TRBD1. Looked up from germline, CDR1 is KGHDR and CDR2 is SFDVKD. The V and J ends lost 3 bases and 4 bases, in that order; junction bases with no gene match: 6. The CDR3 has 15 residues. CDR3 in amino acids: CATSDTSGGGETQYF. The CDR3 bases are TGTGCCACCAGTGATACCTCAGGGGGCGGAGAGACCCAGTACTTC.